This T cell receptor (beta chain) was recovered during a study of OX40 agonist ivuxolimab in advanced cancers. Overall study context: Ivuxolimab is a fully human IgG2 antibody that activates OX40 (CD134). Earlier anti-PD-1, anti-PD-L1 or anti-CTLA-4 therapy was permitted; 30% to 50% had received some.

With regard to this clone: The antigen is not known.

Profiled with immunoSEQ multiplex PCR; TCRdb holds only in-frame clones, not every one. Among about 57,000 clones listed, about 83% were seen once. V gave up 1 base and J gave up 4 bases; unmatched junction bases: 2. The CDR3 is 14 residues long. Germline lookup yields CDR1 LNHNV and CDR2 YYDKDF (reference sequence). Whole-study results and caveats: Researchers report that CD8+ T cells had, on average, more expanded clones than CD4+.

The sequence was obtained from an adult with an advanced solid tumor such as melanoma, head and neck, liver or kidney cancer. V usage is TRBV15 and J usage is TRBJ2-3; TRBD2 matches at 7 bases. The specimen was CD4+ or CD8+ T cells sorted from blood, collected in a trial of the OX40 agonist ivuxolimab. CDR3 DNA: TGTGCCACCAGCAGAGGCGGGAGTTCAGATACGCAGTATTTT. Its translation: CATSRGGSSDTQYF.